This T cell receptor (beta chain) was identified during a study of early T cells in non-severe SARS-CoV-2 infection. Findings of the study overall: Matching against VDJdb likely underestimated virus-specific expansions, favoring anti-spike CD8.

Molecules of cDNA were individually given unique molecular identifiers that were attached to them. Using its own MiXCR run on the 5' RACE reads, TCRdb lists one record per CDR3 protein. This sample carries about 56,000 distinct CDR3 sequences, 10% of them seen once, and the ten largest clones take 5.5% to 7.5%. The CDR3 contains 15 residues. Trimming at V came to 6 bases and at J to 8 bases, leaving 8 bases not matched to a gene. From germline, CDR1 is KGHSH and CDR2 LQKENI. This clonotype was recorded many times. Its antigen is not identified. V and J are TRBV18 and TRBJ2-1; 12 positions match TRBD2. Sample: whole blood. The sequence derives from an adult who was a healthcare worker with PCR-confirmed SARS-CoV-2 infection or an uninfected control (not recorded which). CDR3 sequence (DNA): TGTGCCAGCTCTCCGACTAGCGGGAGAATCCATGAGCAGTTCTTC. Translation gives CASSPTSGRIHEQFF.